What follows are 32 T cell receptor beta chains derived from one specimen sequenced in a study of T cell repertoires in cytomegalovirus infection. What these receptors recognize is not known. TCRdb fed the reads into MiXCR, producing one record per CDR3 protein. The data hold about 920,000 distinct CDR3 sequences, with roughly 31% observed a single time. Sample: cultured CD8+ T cells from PBMCs, taken from culture after CMV antigen stimulation. These receptors all come from a human donor in good health (CMV status not recorded). Some clones in this sample may be carry-over from other donors' samples.

This clonotype was detected many times. The V and J genes are TRBV7-2 and TRBJ1-1; D might be TRBD1 (6 bases). V lost 3 bases to trimming and J lost 1 base, with 15 bases between them. The germline CDR1 and CDR2 sequences are SGHTA and FQGNSA. This CDR3 comprises 16 residues. The CDR3 here is CASSFRRTQGNTEAFF. CDR3 in DNA: TGTGCCAGCAGCTTTCGTCGGACACAGGGGAACACTGAAGCTTTCTTT.

This clonotype was counted a few times. The chain carries TRBV12-3 or TRBV12-4 and TRBJ1-1; D perhaps matches TRBD1 (5 bases). CDR3 length: 11 amino acids. V was shortened by 6 bases and J by 6 bases, with 8 bases between the two germline ends. The CDR3 region is CASSDSAEAFF. CDR3 DNA sequence: TGTGCCAGCAGCGACAGCGCTGAAGCTTTCTTT.

This clonotype has only a few counts. This chain connects TRBV28 to TRBJ2-4; D ambiguous. Germline assignment: CDR1 MDHEN and CDR2 SYDVKM. V was shortened by 6 bases and J by 4 bases, with 16 bases between the two germline ends. This CDR3 spans 15 amino acids. As DNA, the CDR3 is TGTGCCAGCAGCACCGAAGTGAACCTTAAAAACATTCAGTACTTC. Its translation: CASSTEVNLKNIQYF. The variable domain in full, with the rest retrieved from reference TRBV28 and TRBJ2-4, is DVKVTQSSRYLVKRTGEKVFLECVQDMDHENMFWYRQDPGLGLRLIYFSYDVKMKEKGDIPEGYSVSREKKERFSLILESASTNQTSMYLCASSTEVNLKNIQYFGAGTRLSVL.

The V and J genes are TRBV7-3 and TRBJ2-1; no firm D call. V lost 1 base, J lost 6 bases, and 10 bases lay in between. CDR1 is SGHTA and CDR2 is FQGTGA in the germline V gene. The CDR3 spans 14 residues. The CDR3 coding sequence is TGTGCCAGCAGCTTAATGGGTCAGCTCAATGAGCAGTTCTTC. Protein sequence: CASSLMGQLNEQFF.

This clonotype appeared a few times. The chain joins TRBV14 to TRBJ1-1; a possible D gene is TRBD1 (5 bases). The germline V and J ends were trimmed by 4 bases and 11 bases, with 20 bases remaining between them. The CDR3 contains 14 residues. Germline lookup yields CDR1 SGHDN and CDR2 FVKESK. DNA for the CDR3: TGTGCCAGCAGCCCCCCTTGGGACCCTTCGGACGCTTTCTTT. Translating gives CASSPPWDPSDAFF. The variable domain in full, with the rest retrieved from reference TRBV14 and TRBJ1-1, is EAGVTQFPSHSVIEKGQTVTLRCDPISGHDNLYWYRRVMGKEIKFLLHFVKESKQDESGMPNNRFLAERTGGTYSTLKVQPAELEDSGVYFCASSPPWDPSDAFFGQGTRLTVV.

This chain links TRBV19 with TRBJ2-4, with 9 bases that match TRBD1. The CDR3 length is 17 residues. The germline V gene encodes CDR1 LNHDA and CDR2 SQIVND (reference sequence). With 1 base clipped from V and 1 base from J, the junction kept 5 bases outside the gene matches. This CDR3 is CASSIARDRDAKNIQYF. Written as DNA, the CDR3 is TGTGCCAGTAGTATAGCCAGGGACAGGGACGCCAAAAACATTCAGTACTTC.

The chain carries TRBV12-3 or TRBV12-4 and TRBJ1-5; D is unclear. The germline V and J ends were trimmed by 8 bases and 2 bases, with 13 bases remaining between them. The CDR3 runs to 14 residues. The CDR3 coding sequence is TGTGCCAGCGGTCCGGGCGTTGGCAATCAGCCCCAGCATTTT. Amino acids: CASGPGVGNQPQHF.

This clonotype was counted many times. V is TRBV6-5 and J is TRBJ2-5; possible D gene TRBD1, 6 bases. V lost 2 bases and J lost 1, with 8 bases in between. The CDR3 runs 14 residues. Germline loops: CDR1 MNHEY, CDR2 SVGAGI. CDR3 residues: CASSYGTPQETQYF. The CDR3 DNA reads TGTGCCAGCAGTTACGGGACACCCCAAGAGACCCAGTACTTC.

Only a few counts were recorded for this clonotype. V is TRBV2 and J is TRBJ1-6; D is perhaps TRBD1 (6 bases). Germline lookup yields CDR1 SNHLY and CDR2 FYNNEI. The CDR3 loop spans 16 amino acids. V shed 5 bases and J shed 9 bases, with 20 bases lying between them. Here the CDR3 reads CASSLRQDQVGSPLHF. DNA for the CDR3: TGTGCCAGCAGTCTAAGACAGGACCAAGTGGGTTCACCCCTCCACTTT.

The CDR3 sequence: CASSLQPRATQYF. The CDR3 coding sequence is TGTGCCAGCAGCCTACAGCCCCGGGCGACCCAGTACTTC. The J gene is TRBJ2-5, the V gene TRBV27; D gene uncertain. The CDR3 loop spans 13 amino acids. Deletions cut 6 bases from V and 7 bases from J, with 15 bases between. Germline V CDR1 and CDR2: MNHEY, SMNVEV (reference sequence).

This chain joins TRBV12-5 and TRBJ1-1; D gene unclear. The CDR3 runs to 12 residues. Germline assignment: CDR1 LGHNT and CDR2 FRNRAP. Trimming cost V 4 bases and J 0 bases, with 3 bases left between them. The CDR3 DNA reads TGTGCTAGTGGTTGGATGAACACTGAAGCTTTCTTT. It specifies CASGWMNTEAFF.

The chain joins TRBV4-1 to TRBJ1-1; tentatively, D is TRBD1 (6 bases). CDR1 MGHRA and CDR2 YSYEKL come from the germline V gene. The CDR3 runs 15 residues. Trimming cost V 4 bases and J 4 bases, with 16 bases left between them. The CDR3 sequence: CASSPHPGATTEAFF. In DNA, the CDR3 is TGCGCCAGCAGCCCCCACCCGGGGGCGACCACTGAAGCTTTCTTT.

This chain's CDR3 is CSAALRPQHSYEQYV. The CDR3 region has the DNA TGCAGTGCTGCCCTGAGGCCCCAACACTCCTACGAGCAGTACGTC. V usage is TRBV20-1 and J usage is TRBJ2-7; D gene unclear. The CDR3 runs to 15 residues. The V gene's germline CDR1 is DFQATT and CDR2 SNEGSKA (reference sequence). V lost 5 bases and J lost 0, with 17 bases in between.

Note on this clonotype: A junction boundary mismatches the germline segment, possibly from a read error. V is TRBV4-3 and J is TRBJ1-2; no reliable D call. CDR3 size: 16 residues. Germline V gene lookup returns CDR1 LGHNA and CDR2 YSLEER. CDR3 loop: CASSQDQAGDLYGCTF. The CDR3 DNA is TGCGCCAGCAGCCAAGATCAGGCCGGAGACCTCTATGGCTGCACCTTC.

The rearrangement links TRBV28 to TRBJ2-2; D may be TRBD1 (6 bases). This CDR3 contains 16 residues. Germline values: CDR1 MDHEN, CDR2 SYDVKM. V was pared by 6 bases and J by 1 base, with 15 bases between. CDR3 amino acids: CASSQQGRGNTGELFF. The CDR3 region has the DNA TGTGCCAGCAGCCAACAGGGCCGGGGGAACACCGGGGAGCTGTTTTTT.

This clonotype was detected a few times. This chain uses TRBV9 with TRBJ2-7, with a possible D match to TRBD1 (6 bases). Trimming cost V 0 bases and J 1 base, with 11 bases left between them. This CDR3 spans 15 amino acids. CDR1 and CDR2 from the germline V gene are SGDLS and YYNGEE. CDR3 residues: CASSVAPGASYEQYF. CDR3 bases: TGTGCCAGCAGCGTAGCTCCAGGGGCGTCCTACGAGCAGTACTTC.

This clonotype was detected many times. The chain has TRBV20-1 and TRBJ1-5; no firm D call. Trimming took 5 bases from V and 4 from J, leaving 15 bases between them. The germline V gene has CDR1 DFQATT and CDR2 SNEGSKA (reference sequence). The CDR3 has 14 residues. CDR3 residues: CSAGSLIGNQPQHF. The CDR3, as DNA: TGCAGTGCTGGAAGTCTCATAGGGAATCAGCCCCAGCATTTT.

The chain is built from TRBV10-3 and TRBJ1-2, with a weak D call TRBD1 (5 bases). V dropped 3 bases and J dropped 4 bases, with 9 bases sitting between them. The germline V gene encodes CDR1 ENHRY and CDR2 SYGVKD. This CDR3 has 13 residues. The CDR3 sequence: CAISDGAGYGYTF. CDR3 nucleotide sequence: TGTGCCATCAGTGACGGGGCGGGCTATGGCTACACCTTC.

The sample holds many counts of this clonotype. The chain employs TRBV6-1 and TRBJ2-2; 15 bases match TRBD2. The CDR3 runs to 14 residues. The germline gives CDR1 MNHNS, CDR2 SASEGT. The ends lost 10 bases at V and 7 bases at J; junction bases unmatched: 4. The DNA of the CDR3 is TGTGCCACCGGACTAGCGGGGGGGGTCGGGGAGCTGTTTTTT. Translated: CATGLAGGVGELFF.

This clonotype was seen only a few times. The chain recombines TRBV6-5 with TRBJ2-1, with 13 positions matching TRBD2. Germline trimming cut 6 bases from V and 0 bases from J; bases unmatched to any gene: 8. Germline CDR1 and CDR2: MNHEY and SVGAGI. This CDR3 contains 18 residues. The chain's CDR3 is CASRRTSGGPSSYNEQFF. The CDR3 DNA is TGTGCCAGCAGGCGGACTAGCGGGGGCCCTAGCTCCTACAATGAGCAGTTCTTC.

This clonotype occurred a few times. The chain has TRBV10-3 and TRBJ1-3; TRBD1 matches at 10 bases. Germline V lookup: CDR1 ENHRY, CDR2 SYGVKD. Trimming at V came to 4 bases and at J to 4 bases, leaving 4 bases not matched to a gene. The CDR3 has 15 amino acids. CDR3 coding DNA: TGTGCCATCAGTGGGGGGACAGGGGTCGGAAACACCATATATTTT. It is translated as CAISGGTGVGNTIYF.

The CDR3 nucleotides are TGCGCCAGCAGCCAAGACAGGCTAGCGGGGAGCCCTAATTACAATGAGCAGTTCTTC. Encoded protein: CASSQDRLAGSPNYNEQFF. The V gene is TRBV4-1, the J gene TRBJ2-1, with 9 bases that match TRBD2. This CDR3 has 19 residues. Germline CDR1 and CDR2: MGHRA and YSYEKL. V lost 0 bases and J lost 4; bases outside the gene matches: 13.

This clonotype was found a few times. The chain carries TRBV7-2 and TRBJ1-1; no reliable D call. Germline CDR1 reads SGHTA; CDR2 reads FQGNSA. The CDR3 consists of 15 residues. The V end lost 5 bases, the J end lost 2 bases, and 15 bases lay between the germline ends. CDR3 DNA: TGTGCCAGCAGCCCACATTGGACGGGTAACACTGAAGCTTTCTTT. Protein product: CASSPHWTGNTEAFF.

Concerning this clonotype itself: At one of its ends the junction is not consistent with the germline gene, which may arise from a read error. This rearrangement joins TRBV7-4 to TRBJ1-2; D not resolved. Germline V gene sequence: CDR1 SGHVT, CDR2 SQSDAQ. The CDR3 sequence is 13 residues long. CDR3 region: CASNLARTAPYTF. As DNA, the CDR3 is TGTGCCAGCAACTTAGCCCGGACTGCCCCGTACACCTTC.

The V and J genes are TRBV6-6 and TRBJ1-5; D gene ambiguous. The CDR3 runs to 14 residues. CDR1 and CDR2 (germline): MNHNY, SVGAGI (reference sequence). V shed 5 bases and J shed 2 bases, with 10 bases lying between them. CDR3 nucleotides: TGTGCCAGCAGTCCCCCCGTGGGCAATCAGCCCCAGCATTTT. Protein sequence: CASSPPVGNQPQHF.

The chain couples TRBV18 to TRBJ2-1, with D perhaps given as TRBD1 or TRBD2 (5 bases each). From germline, CDR1 is KGHSH and CDR2 LQKENI. The CDR3 is 14 residues long. Trimming shortened V by 4 bases and J by 5 bases, and 12 bases separated the two germline ends. CDR3 loop: CASSRRDGDNEQFF. The DNA of the CDR3 is TGTGCCAGCTCACGCCGGGACGGTGACAATGAGCAGTTCTTC. The whole variable domain, filled in from reference TRBV18 and TRBJ2-1, reads NAGVMQNPRHLVRRRGQEARLRCSPMKGHSHVYWYRQLPEEGLKFMVYLQKENIIDESGMPKERFSAEFPKEGPSILRIQQVVRGDSAAYFCASSRRDGDNEQFFGPGTRLTVL.

This clonotype has more than one count but fewer than ten. The genes are TRBV7-6 and TRBJ2-1; 9 bases map to TRBD2. This CDR3 has 18 residues. Germline V CDR1 and CDR2: SGHVS, FNYEAQ. V lost 8 bases to trimming and J lost 3 bases; unmatched junction nucleotides: 17. The CDR3 reads CASANASGVRDLYNEQFF. For the CDR3, the DNA is TGTGCCAGCGCCAACGCTAGCGGGGTAAGAGATCTCTACAATGAGCAGTTCTTC.

As to this clonotype: This may come from a read error, since a much larger clone is one base off. J is TRBJ2-3 and V is TRBV7-2; no definite D call. Deletions cut 3 bases from V and 4 bases from J, with 14 bases between. The CDR3 runs to 15 residues. The V gene's germline CDR1 is SGHTA and CDR2 FQGNSA. CDR3 bases: TGTGCCAGCAGCTTCCCCGGGCCAATCGCAGATACGCAGTATTTT. Translation gives CASSFPGPIADTQYF.

The chain combines TRBV29-1 with TRBJ2-1; 11 bases line up with TRBD2. CDR1 and CDR2 (germline): SQVTM, ANQGSEA. Trimming at V came to 6 bases and at J to 4 bases, leaving 2 bases not matched to a gene. This CDR3 is 13 amino acids long. In DNA form, the CDR3 reads TGCAGCGTACTAGCGGGGGTTTACAATGAGCAGTTCTTC. Its translation is CSVLAGVYNEQFF.

V is TRBV20-1 and J is TRBJ2-7; tentatively, D is TRBD1 (5 bases). Trimming took 0 bases from V and 0 from J, leaving 12 bases between them. The germline CDR1 and CDR2 sequences are DFQATT and SNEGSKA (reference sequence). The CDR3 spans 15 residues. The CDR3 sequence is CSARDQGQSSYEQYF. The CDR3 bases are TGCAGTGCTAGAGATCAGGGTCAGAGCTCCTACGAGCAGTACTTC.

The J gene is TRBJ2-5, the V gene TRBV25-1; possibly TRBD2 for D (6 bases). The germline gives CDR1 MGHDK, CDR2 SYGVNS. This CDR3 has 13 residues. V dropped 1 base and J dropped 7 bases, with 10 bases sitting between them. CDR3 residues: CASSELPGRTQYF. Written as DNA, the CDR3 is TGTGCCAGCAGTGAATTACCCGGGAGGACCCAGTACTTC.

The chain employs TRBV14 and TRBJ2-7; possibly TRBD2 for D (6 bases). Germline V CDR1 and CDR2: SGHDN, FVKESK. V lost 1 base and J lost 4, with 11 bases in between. The CDR3 is 14 residues long. The CDR3 protein is CASSQAYLAYEQYV. In DNA, the CDR3 is TGTGCCAGCAGCCAAGCATATCTAGCGTACGAGCAGTACGTC.